Below are 10 T cell receptor beta chains sequenced from a single sample in a study of beta chain features in type 1 diabetes. Investigators reverse transcribed all isolated RNA, so they sequenced expressed TCRB transcripts. TCRdb keeps only in-frame clones here, not all; method: immunoSEQ multiplex PCR. The repertoire has more than 350,000 clones, roughly an eighth of them found once; the top ten carry 0.035% to 0.05%. The sample consisted of naive CD4+ T cells from blood. The receptors derive from a woman aged 18 to 35 in good health.

This clone was counted between two and nine times. The rearrangement joins TRBV7-3 to TRBJ1-3; no definite D call. Germline CDR1 reads SGHTA; CDR2 reads FQGTGA. CDR3 length: 13 amino acids. Trimming stripped 5 bases from V and 0 bases from J, with 5 bases between. The CDR3: CASSTGSGNTIYF. DNA of the CDR3: TGTGCCAGCAGCACCGGCTCTGGAAACACCATATATTTT.

This clone was detected a few times. This sequence joins TRBV5-1 and TRBJ2-5, with D hard to call. The germline gives CDR1 SGHRS, CDR2 YFSETQ. V gave up 2 bases and J gave up 2 bases, with 7 bases separating them. The CDR3 consists of 13 residues. CDR3 region: CASSFYAQETQYF. The CDR3, as DNA: TGCGCCAGCAGCTTCTATGCGCAAGAGACCCAGTACTTC.

This clone was seen a handful of times. The chain couples TRBV19 to TRBJ1-2; TRBD1 might be the D (5 bases). Germline V gene lookup returns CDR1 LNHDA and CDR2 SQIVND (reference sequence). There are 15 residues in the CDR3. Trimming cost V 5 bases and J 6 bases, with 19 bases left between them. The CDR3 nucleotides read TGTGCCAGTAGTCCTCAGACAGTTGTAATTAATGGCTACACCTTC. This sequence encodes CASSPQTVVINGYTF.

With respect to this clone: The sample has other DNA sequences that encode this CDR3 too. The chain couples TRBV6-6 to TRBJ2-3; D is unclear. Germline V gives CDR1 MNHNY, CDR2 SVGAGI (reference sequence). This CDR3 comprises 12 residues. V shed 2 bases and J shed 4 bases, with 4 bases lying between them. The CDR3 sequence is CASSYGPDTQYF. The CDR3 coding sequence is TGTGCCAGCAGTTACGGCCCAGATACGCAGTATTTT.

This clone was picked up a small number of times. V and J are TRBV18 and TRBJ2-3; 9 bases map to TRBD2. CDR3 length: 14 amino acids. V gave up 4 bases and J gave up 3 bases; unmatched junction bases: 2. Germline CDR1 and CDR2: KGHSH and LQKENI. CDR3 protein: CASSQTSGTDTQYF. CDR3 in DNA: TGTGCCAGCTCACAGACTAGCGGAACAGATACGCAGTATTTT.

This clone appeared a few times. Written as DNA, the CDR3 is TGTGCCAGCAGTGACCCGGACAGGGGGCATAATTCACCCCTCCACTTT. Residues: CASSDPDRGHNSPLHF. The chain links TRBV2 to TRBJ1-6; TRBD1 agrees at 11 bases. Germline trimming cut 3 bases from V and 5 bases from J; bases unmatched to any gene: 3. Per germline, CDR1 SNHLY and CDR2 FYNNEI. This CDR3 contains 16 residues.

This clone was picked up a small number of times. The J gene is TRBJ2-7, the V gene TRBV6-6; 7 bases align to TRBD1. The V gene's germline CDR1 is MNHNY and CDR2 SVGAGI (reference sequence). The CDR3 spans 13 residues. V shed 6 bases, J shed 2 bases, and the junction held 4 bases outside the gene matches. CDR3 protein: CASRLQGAYEQYF. The CDR3 coding sequence is TGTGCCAGCAGGCTTCAGGGGGCCTACGAGCAGTACTTC.

The chain uses TRBV9 and TRBJ1-1; D gene ambiguous. V shed 3 bases and J shed 0 bases, with 9 bases lying between them. The CDR3 has 14 residues. Germline V CDR1 and CDR2: SGDLS, YYNGEE. CDR3 DNA: TGTGCCAGCAGCGGAAACGCTATGAACACTGAAGCTTTCTTT. It encodes CASSGNAMNTEAFF. The whole variable domain, filled in from reference TRBV9 and TRBJ1-1, reads DSGVTQTPKHLITATGQRVTLRCSPRSGDLSVYWYQQSLDQGLQFLIQYYNGEERAKGNILERFSAQQFPDLHSELNLSSLELGDSALYFCASSGNAMNTEAFFGQGTRLTVV.

This clone was seen a few times. This chain uses TRBV7-2 with TRBJ2-1; D gene ambiguous. Trimming removed 5 bases from V and 4 bases from J, with 12 bases in between. The germline gives CDR1 SGHTA, CDR2 FQGNSA. CDR3 size: 14 residues. This CDR3 is CASSPDQLYNEQFF. The CDR3 DNA sequence: TGTGCCAGCAGCCCAGACCAGCTTTACAATGAGCAGTTCTTC.

The chain uses TRBV2 and TRBJ1-5, with D possibly matching TRBD1 (5 bases). V shed 6 bases and J shed 5 bases, with 14 bases lying between them. Germline V gives CDR1 SNHLY, CDR2 FYNNEI. This CDR3 has 14 residues. In nucleotides, the CDR3 is TGTGCCAGCAGAGATGACAGCAGGGATCAGCCCCAGCATTTT. It is translated as CASRDDSRDQPQHF. The full variable domain, in which reference TRBV2 and TRBJ1-5 provide the parts outside the CDR3, is EPEVTQTPSHQVTQMGQEVILRCVPISNHLYFYWYRQILGQKVEFLVSFYNNEISEKSEIFDDQFSVERPDGSNFTLKIRSTKLEDSAMYFCASRDDSRDQPQHFGDGTRLSIL.